This passage covers 3 T cell receptor beta chains from one sample sequenced in a study of shared clonotypes between healthy human individuals. Some clones are missing from TCRdb's copy, which holds only in-frame ones; the method was immunoSEQ multiplex PCR. Among hundreds of thousands of clones listed, 85% to 95% were seen once. Naive CD8 isolation took CD45RO-negative cells positively selected for CCR7 and excluded terminally differentiated effector memory CD45RA+ cells. The source material was naive CD8+ T cells sorted from blood. Every receptor here comes from a woman in her twenties or thirties in good health.

This rearrangement joins TRBV7-6 to TRBJ2-7, with 9 bases matching TRBD1. The V and J ends lost 5 bases and 2 bases, in that order; junction bases with no gene match: 4. This CDR3 has 14 amino acids. Germline V gene sequence: CDR1 SGHVS, CDR2 FNYEAQ. CDR3 protein: CASSPGQGPYEQYF. CDR3 nucleotide sequence: TGTGCCAGCAGCCCCGGACAGGGGCCCTACGAGCAGTACTTC.

This clone has just one count. V usage is TRBV4-1 and J usage is TRBJ2-5; D gene uncertain. V gave up 4 bases and J gave up 0 bases, with 18 bases separating them. This CDR3 has 17 amino acids. From germline, CDR1 is MGHRA and CDR2 YSYEKL. CDR3 sequence: CASSPTPNFNYQETQYF. CDR3 bases: TGCGCCAGCAGCCCGACCCCAAACTTCAACTACCAAGAGACCCAGTACTTC.

The gene calls are TRBV6-1 and TRBJ2-7; the D call may be TRBD1 or TRBD2 (5 bases each). Germline CDR1 is MNHNS and CDR2 is SASEGT. The CDR3 consists of 14 residues. Deletions cut 5 bases from V and 4 bases from J, with 15 bases between. This CDR3 is CASSSREWPYEQYF. CDR3 sequence (DNA): TGTGCCAGCAGTTCCAGGGAGTGGCCTTACGAGCAGTACTTC.